These 30 T cell receptor beta chains came from one sample sequenced in a study of shared clonotypes between healthy human individuals. Repertoires were generated with immunoSEQ multiplex PCR, while TCRdb's copy carries only in-frame clones and drops some. This sample has about 670,000 clones, with approximately 79% found just once. The material sequenced was memory CD4+ T cells sorted from blood. Noted subset: CD45RA-negative fraction. The source is a woman aged 25 to 39 in good health.

This clone has more than one count but fewer than ten. The rearrangement links TRBV28 to TRBJ1-2; D uncertain. This CDR3 comprises 13 residues. The V gene's germline CDR1 is MDHEN and CDR2 SYDVKM. The V end was cut by 5 bases, the J end by 4 bases, with 11 bases between. The chain's CDR3 is CASSRQSPYGYTF. The CDR3 coding sequence is TGTGCCAGCAGTCGACAATCACCCTATGGCTACACCTTC.

This clone was seen repeatedly, ten times or more. This chain connects TRBV29-1 to TRBJ1-2, with 7 bases fitting TRBD1. The junction had 8 bases not matched to a gene; V was cut back by 2 bases and J by 8 bases. Germline values: CDR1 SQVTM, CDR2 ANQGSEA. This CDR3 comprises 13 residues. In DNA, the CDR3 is TGCAGCGTTGAACGACAGGGCCCCGACGGCTACACCTTC. Encoded protein: CSVERQGPDGYTF. Filled out from reference TRBV29-1 and TRBJ1-2, the complete variable domain reads SAVISQKPSRDICQRGTSLTIQCQVDSQVTMMFWYRQQPGQSLTLIATANQGSEATYESGFVIDKFPISRPNLTFSTLTVSNMSPEDSSIYLCSVERQGPDGYTFGSGTRLTVV.

The chain joins TRBV5-8 to TRBJ2-7, with TRBD1 as a possible D gene (6 bases). The CDR3 has 15 amino acids. The V gene lost 4 bases and the J gene lost 0 bases, with 14 bases spanning the gap. CDR1 SGHTS and CDR2 YDEGEE come from the germline V gene. The CDR3 sequence is CASSGRDTSSYEQYF. In DNA form, the CDR3 reads TGTGCCAGCAGCGGACGGGACACGAGCTCCTACGAGCAGTACTTC.

The chain carries TRBV19 and TRBJ1-2, with D uncertain. Germline lookup yields CDR1 LNHDA and CDR2 SQIVND (reference sequence). The CDR3 runs to 14 residues. Trimming took 3 bases from V and 7 from J, leaving 15 bases between them. The CDR3 spells CASSIAQEGGGYTF. CDR3 sequence (DNA): TGTGCCAGTAGTATTGCCCAGGAGGGCGGTGGCTACACCTTC.

This clone was seen once. The chain carries TRBV5-1 and TRBJ2-2, with D perhaps matching TRBD2 (5 bases). This CDR3 is built from 14 residues. The germline V gene encodes CDR1 SGHRS and CDR2 YFSETQ. V was shortened by 5 bases and J by 5 bases, with 13 bases between the two germline ends. DNA of the CDR3: TGCGCCAGCAGTGTTGTTCGAGGGACCGGGGAGCTGTTTTTT. This translates into CASSVVRGTGELFF.

The chain recombines TRBV4-2 with TRBJ2-1, with 12 nucleotides matching TRBD2. V dropped 0 bases and J dropped 9; count of bases not matched to a gene: 12. The germline gives CDR1 LGHNA, CDR2 YNFKEQ. The CDR3 runs 18 residues. CDR3 nucleotide sequence: TGTGCCAGCAGCCAAGATGACCCGCCGACTAGCGGGAGTGGTGAGCAGTTCTTC. Protein: CASSQDDPPTSGSGEQFF.

V gene TRBV27 combines with J gene TRBJ2-1, with 9 nucleotides matching TRBD2. Germline V lookup: CDR1 MNHEY, CDR2 SMNVEV (reference sequence). After removal of 6 bases from V and 9 bases from J, the junction contained 12 bases not matched to a gene. CDR3 length: 15 amino acids. CDR3 DNA: TGTGCCAGCAGCCGTTCGATAGCGGGAGAAGGTGAGCAGTTCTTC. It translates to CASSRSIAGEGEQFF.

V gene TRBV28 combines with J gene TRBJ2-7; possible D gene TRBD1, 5 bases. V was shortened by 7 bases and J by 6 bases, with 16 bases between the two germline ends. CDR1 is MDHEN and CDR2 is SYDVKM in the germline V gene. The length of the CDR3 is 13 residues. The CDR3 region is CASTIPQGGEQYF. As DNA, the CDR3 is TGTGCCAGCACTATCCCCCAGGGTGGCGAGCAGTACTTC.

V and J are TRBV2 and TRBJ2-1; TRBD2 agrees at 8 bases. The CDR3 runs 13 residues. V dropped 5 bases and J dropped 8; count of bases not matched to a gene: 5. The V gene's germline CDR1 is SNHLY and CDR2 FYNNEI. The CDR3 spells CASSNPLADEQFF. DNA for the CDR3: TGTGCCAGCAGTAACCCACTAGCGGATGAGCAGTTCTTC. The full variable domain, rest sourced from reference TRBV2 and TRBJ2-1, is EPEVTQTPSHQVTQMGQEVILRCVPISNHLYFYWYRQILGQKVEFLVSFYNNEISEKSEIFDDQFSVERPDGSNFTLKIRSTKLEDSAMYFCASSNPLADEQFFGPGTRLTVL.

The chain employs TRBV6-4 and TRBJ2-3; 7 bases are a match to TRBD1. The CDR3 is made up of 15 amino acids. Trimming cost V 2 bases and J 2 bases; bases outside gene matches: 4. CDR1 is MRHNA and CDR2 is SNTAGT in the germline V gene. CDR3 sequence: CASSDKQGDTDTQYF. CDR3 coding DNA: TGTGCCAGCAGTGACAAGCAGGGGGACACAGATACGCAGTATTTT.

The V and J genes are TRBV30 and TRBJ2-7, with D perhaps matching TRBD1 (5 bases). Germline CDR1 reads GTSNPN; CDR2 reads SVGIG (reference sequence). Trimming took 0 bases from V and 2 from J, leaving 14 bases between them. This CDR3 region has 15 residues. CDR3 protein: CAWSVPWQGTYEQYF. As DNA, the CDR3 is TGTGCCTGGAGTGTACCATGGCAGGGTACCTACGAGCAGTACTTC. The complete variable domain, with remaining parts taken from reference TRBV30 and TRBJ2-7, reads SQTIHQWPATLVQPVGSPLSLECTVEGTSNPNLYWYRQAAGRGLQLLFYSVGIGQISSEVPQNLSASRPQDRQFILSSKKLLLSDSGFYLCAWSVPWQGTYEQYFGPGTRLTVT.

The chain employs TRBV7-2 and TRBJ1-4, with a weak D call TRBD1 (6 bases). CDR3 length equals 16 residues. From germline, CDR1 is SGHTA and CDR2 FQGNSA. The V end was cut by 0 bases, the J end by 0 bases, with 8 bases between. The CDR3 coding sequence is TGTGCCAGCAGCTTAGCCTCAGGGGCAACTAATGAAAAACTGTTTTTT. Protein: CASSLASGATNEKLFF.

This clone was seen repeatedly, ten times or more. The V call is TRBV5-1, the J call TRBJ2-3; TRBD1 matches 7 bases. With 2 bases clipped from V and 4 bases from J, the junction kept 7 bases outside the gene matches. CDR3 length: 15 residues. Germline CDR1 reads SGHRS; CDR2 reads YFSETQ. This CDR3 is CASSFWQGDADTQYF. The CDR3, as DNA: TGCGCCAGCAGCTTTTGGCAGGGGGACGCAGATACGCAGTATTTT.

This clone was observed at least ten times. The V gene is TRBV28, the J gene TRBJ1-3; D gene unclear. The CDR3 has 17 residues. Germline CDR1 reads MDHEN; CDR2 reads SYDVKM. Trimming took 6 bases from V and 0 from J, leaving 18 bases between them. The DNA for the CDR3 is TGTGCCAGCAGCCCCTCCTTGGGCGCGAACTCTGGAAACACCATATATTTT. The encoded protein is CASSPSLGANSGNTIYF. Looking up the rest from reference TRBV28 and TRBJ1-3 gives the full variable domain: DVKVTQSSRYLVKRTGEKVFLECVQDMDHENMFWYRQDPGLGLRLIYFSYDVKMKEKGDIPEGYSVSREKKERFSLILESASTNQTSMYLCASSPSLGANSGNTIYFGEGSWLTVV.

This chain joins TRBV5-6 and TRBJ2-2; D is uncertain. Germline CDR1 reads SGHDT; CDR2 reads YYEEEE. Trimming took off 2 bases at V and 5 bases at J, with 7 bases between the two ends. The CDR3 spans 13 residues. The CDR3: CASSFDRTGELFF. CDR3 in DNA: TGTGCCAGCAGCTTCGACCGTACCGGGGAGCTGTTTTTT.

This clone was counted ten times or more. The CDR3 sequence is CAGTGGGETGELFF. CDR3 nucleotides: TGTGCCGGTACAGGAGGGGGGGAGACCGGGGAGCTGTTTTTT. The chain has TRBV6-1 and TRBJ2-2, with D possibly matching TRBD2 (7 bases). V was shortened by 11 bases and J by 5 bases, with 18 bases between the two germline ends. The germline V gene has CDR1 MNHNS and CDR2 SASEGT. CDR3 length equals 14 residues.

This clone was found many times. This chain connects TRBV15 to TRBJ1-1; D unresolved. CDR3 size: 15 residues. The V gene lost 4 bases and the J gene lost 4 bases, with 16 bases spanning the gap. CDR1 is LNHNV and CDR2 is YYDKDF in the germline V gene (reference sequence). As DNA, the CDR3 is TGTGCCACCAGCACCCGTCCCGGAATTGTCACTGAAGCTTTCTTT. This encodes CATSTRPGIVTEAFF.

The gene calls are TRBV28 and TRBJ2-4; no clear D. This CDR3 comprises 14 residues. Germline V lookup: CDR1 MDHEN, CDR2 SYDVKM. V was clipped by 7 bases and J by 3 bases, with 13 bases between them. CDR3: CASNTPDRKNIQYF. In DNA form, the CDR3 reads TGTGCCAGCAACACTCCTGACCGCAAAAACATTCAGTACTTC.

V and J are TRBV10-3 and TRBJ2-5; TRBD1 might be the D (5 bases). CDR3 length: 15 amino acids. The germline gives CDR1 ENHRY, CDR2 SYGVKD. Trimming removed 2 bases from V and 5 bases from J, with 15 bases in between. CDR3 sequence: CAISERQGFTETQYF. CDR3 coding DNA: TGTGCCATCAGTGAGCGGCAGGGTTTCACGGAGACCCAGTACTTC.

Only a few counts were recorded for this clone. The rearrangement links TRBV5-1 to TRBJ2-7; 8 nucleotides agree with TRBD2. The CDR3 totals 14 residues. Germline V gene data show CDR1 as SGHRS and CDR2 as YFSETQ. The trim removed 6 bases at V and 7 bases at J, leaving 12 bases unmatched. CDR3 protein: CASMERELGAEQYF. The CDR3 DNA reads TGCGCCAGCATGGAGCGGGAGTTGGGGGCAGAGCAGTACTTC.

The CDR3 protein is CASRHSGPNTGELFF. In DNA form, the CDR3 reads TGTGCCAGCAGACATAGCGGGCCTAACACCGGGGAGCTGTTTTTT. The chain recombines TRBV7-9 with TRBJ2-2; 7 nucleotides align to TRBD2. The CDR3 runs 15 residues. The junction had 6 bases not matched to a gene; V was cut back by 6 bases and J by 2 bases. Germline CDR1 and CDR2: SEHNR and FQNEAQ (reference sequence).

This chain connects TRBV9 to TRBJ2-3, with 9 bases matching TRBD1. V trimming: 4 bases; J trimming: 3 bases; junction bases outside the gene matches: 3. The CDR3 covers 14 residues. Germline V gives CDR1 SGDLS, CDR2 YYNGEE. As DNA, the CDR3 is TGTGCCAGCAGCACCGGACAGGGGACAGATACGCAGTATTTT. Translating gives CASSTGQGTDTQYF.

This clone was observed a handful of times. CDR3 in amino acids: CASRRAAELGNEAFF. CDR3 bases: TGCGCCAGTCGAAGGGCTGCAGAGCTTGGGAATGAAGCTTTCTTT. The rearrangement joins TRBV5-1 to TRBJ1-1; D remains unclear. Germline-derived CDR1 and CDR2 are SGHRS and YFSETQ. The V end lost 8 bases, the J end lost 7 bases, and 24 bases lay between the germline ends. CDR3 length equals 15 residues.

This clone showed up just a few times. The chain carries TRBV27 and TRBJ2-5; TRBD2 aligns across 7 bases. The CDR3 totals 13 residues. J was trimmed by 6 bases and V by 5 bases; bases with no gene match: 6. Germline V lookup: CDR1 MNHEY, CDR2 SMNVEV (reference sequence). Here the CDR3 DNA reads TGTGCCAGCAGTACCCGGGGGACTAAGACCCAGTACTTC. It translates to CASSTRGTKTQYF.

In DNA, the CDR3 is TGTGCCACCAACGGGCGGGACAGGGATGTATATGGCTACACCTTC. Translated: CATNGRDRDVYGYTF. The chain links TRBV10-3 to TRBJ1-2, with TRBD1 matching 9 bases. Per germline, CDR1 ENHRY and CDR2 SYGVKD. With V trimmed by 10 bases and J by 5 bases, 14 bases remained unmatched. The CDR3 consists of 15 residues.

The chain is built from TRBV5-1 and TRBJ1-1, with unresolved D. Trimming pared 4 bases from V and 6 bases from J, leaving 10 bases between. This CDR3 comprises 12 residues. Germline lookup yields CDR1 SGHRS and CDR2 YFSETQ. CDR3 coding DNA: TGCGCCAGCAGCGGTGCGGGTGCTGAAGCTTTCTTT. Translating gives CASSGAGAEAFF. The whole variable domain, filled in from reference TRBV5-1 and TRBJ1-1, reads KAGVTQTPRYLIKTRGQQVTLSCSPISGHRSVSWYQQTPGQGLQFLFEYFSETQRNKGNFPGRFSGRQFSNSRSEMNVSTLELGDSALYLCASSGAGAEAFFGQGTRLTVV.

This clone was seen a single time. The V call is TRBV28, the J call TRBJ2-3; TRBD2 aligns across 11 bases. Losses at the gene ends were 3 bases for V and 0 bases for J; bases not matched to a gene: 14. CDR1 and CDR2 from the germline V gene are MDHEN and SYDVKM. This CDR3 is 20 amino acids long. CDR3 bases: TGTGCCAGCAGTTTCCCCCATGGAATAGCGGGAGGGACTAGCACAGATACGCAGTATTTT. It is translated as CASSFPHGIAGGTSTDTQYF.

V is TRBV29-1 and J is TRBJ1-1; perhaps TRBD1 as D (6 bases). Trimming removed 6 bases at V and 1 base at J, with 12 bases between. Germline V gene lookup returns CDR1 SQVTM and CDR2 ANQGSEA. There are 13 residues in the CDR3. CDR3 sequence (DNA): TGCAGCGTCGACAGGTCCGCGAACACTGAAGCTTTCTTT. Protein: CSVDRSANTEAFF.

The chain recombines TRBV7-2 with TRBJ2-1; 11 nucleotides align to TRBD1. The CDR3 is made up of 15 amino acids. Germline V lookup: CDR1 SGHTA, CDR2 FQGNSA. With V trimmed by 5 bases and J by 7 bases, 7 bases remained unmatched. In DNA form, the CDR3 reads TGTGCCAGCAGCGGGGACAGGGGGTTTTTTAATGAGCAGTTCTTC. It codes for CASSGDRGFFNEQFF.

The chain carries TRBV28 and TRBJ2-6, with TRBD1 as a possible D gene (6 bases). V gave up 8 bases and J gave up 1 base, with 21 bases separating them. This CDR3 is built from 18 residues. Per the germline V gene, CDR1 is MDHEN and CDR2 is SYDVKM. CDR3 amino acids: CASSHRTALISGANVLTF. In DNA, the CDR3 is TGTGCCAGCTCTCACCGGACAGCTCTAATTTCTGGGGCCAACGTCCTGACTTTC.